This T cell receptor (beta chain) was retrieved from a study of CD8+CD57+ T cells in acquired aplastic anemia. Study-wide context: On average, sorted CD4+ and CD8+ cells gave 3.2 ug of DNA.

The use of genomic DNA as template underpinned the TCR beta VDJ and CDR3 profiling. MiXCR, run by TCRdb on the reads, gives a single entry per CDR3 protein. The sample includes some 280,000 distinct CDR3 sequences, roughly half of them seen just once. General study results and limits: Patients showed no significant difference from controls in CD8+ Simpson's diversity. It was found that some 30 CD8+ CDR3 sequences were shared between patients and controls.

In the case of this clonotype: Its antigen is as yet unknown. Because the CDR3's place on the DNA is in doubt, the DNA is left out and the CDR3 is given as listed by TCRdb.

CDR1 is MNHEY, CDR2 SVGEGT, per germline. The CDR3 contains 24 residues when both ends are counted. This chain joins TRBV6-2 or TRBV6-3 and TRBJ2-5; TRBD1 reflects the table's D call only, with no check against the DNA. Specimen: sorted CD4+, CD8+, or CD8+CD57+ T cells (not recorded which) from PBMCs. This TCR derives from a human donor with severe aplastic anemia or a healthy control (not recorded which). This CDR3 is CASSPGLSLCSVTPGTGIGETQYF.